This T cell receptor (beta chain) is from a study of control samples from healthy donors and cancer patients. Some clones are missing from TCRdb's copy, which holds only in-frame ones; the method was immunoSEQ multiplex PCR. The table shows 75,000 to 90,000 clones, with 86% occurring only once. The CDR3 is 17 amino acids. Trimming took off 0 bases at V and 0 bases at J, with 9 bases between the two ends. From germline, CDR1 is MGHRA and CDR2 YSYEKL. This chain joins TRBV4-1 and TRBJ1-6, with unresolved D. This TCR derives from a man younger than 40 in good health. The sequencing input was blood. CDR3 nucleotides: TGCGCCAGCAGCCAAGAAAGTTTAGGCTCCTATAATTCACCCCTCCACTTT. Protein sequence: CASSQESLGSYNSPLHF.